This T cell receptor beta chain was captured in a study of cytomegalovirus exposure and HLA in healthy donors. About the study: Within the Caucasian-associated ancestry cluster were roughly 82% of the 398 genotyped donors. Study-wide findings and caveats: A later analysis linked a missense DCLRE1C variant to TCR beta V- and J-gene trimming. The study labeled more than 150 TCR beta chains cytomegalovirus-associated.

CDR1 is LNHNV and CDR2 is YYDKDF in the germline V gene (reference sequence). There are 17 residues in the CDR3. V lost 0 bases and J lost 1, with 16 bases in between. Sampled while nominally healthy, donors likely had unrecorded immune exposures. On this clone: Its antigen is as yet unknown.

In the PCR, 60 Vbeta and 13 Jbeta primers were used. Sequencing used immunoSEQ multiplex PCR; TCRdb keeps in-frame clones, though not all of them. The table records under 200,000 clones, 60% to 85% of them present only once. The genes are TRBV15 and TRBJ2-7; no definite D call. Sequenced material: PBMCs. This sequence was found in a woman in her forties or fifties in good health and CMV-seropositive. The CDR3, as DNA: TGTGCCACCAGCAGAGATCGTTCTATTCGAAGATCCTACGAGCAGTACTTC. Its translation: CATSRDRSIRRSYEQYF.